A single sample gave rise to the 7 T cell receptor beta chains below, sequenced in a study of beta chain features in type 1 diabetes (dated by TCRdb to the late 2010s). The library was generated by the immunoSEQ multiplex PCR assay. All of the isolated RNA was reverse transcribed with the High Capacity cDNA Reverse Transcription Kit, so expressed TCRB transcripts were sequenced. TCRdb carries this immuneACCESS record with in-frame sequences only. Its versions omit some clonotypes, under half of them owing to an unresolved V gene in the studies checked, with the rest unexplained. The sample contains about 24,000 clones, approximately 74% of them found a single time. The ten largest clones represent approximately 2.1% of the sample. Sequencing was carried out using Tregs from blood. The sample's cell subset or site label is to be understood as: regulatory CD4+ T cells. These receptors all come from a woman between 40 and 55 years old in good health.

This clone has a single count. The V call is TRBV5-6, the J call TRBJ2-1; 8 bases match TRBD2. The CDR3 has 12 residues. CDR1 and CDR2 from the germline V gene are SGHDT and YYEEEE. J was trimmed by 13 bases and V by 2 bases; bases with no gene match: 5. CDR3 sequence reads: CASSFSGGEQFF. The CDR3 DNA follows: TGTGCCAGCAGCTTCAGCGGGGGCGAACAGTTCTTC.

The gene calls are TRBV29-1 and TRBJ2-7; TRBD2 aligns across 11 bases. This CDR3 is 15 amino acids long. V lost 6 bases and J lost 7; bases outside the gene matches: 14. CDR1 SQVTM and CDR2 ANQGSEA come from the germline V gene. The CDR3 loop is CSVYGGGTSGEEQYF. Written as DNA, the CDR3 is TGCAGCGTCTACGGAGGGGGGACTAGCGGTGAGGAGCAGTACTTC.

This clone is categorized as medium-sized. CDR3 loop: CASSSSGGNEQFF. DNA for the CDR3: TGTGCCAGCAGCTCCTCGGGGGGGAATGAGCAGTTCTTC. The chain combines TRBV7-2 with TRBJ2-1, with 8 bases lining up with TRBD2. In germline, CDR1 is SGHTA, CDR2 FQGNSA. V lost 4 bases to trimming and J lost 7 bases; unmatched junction nucleotides: 3. The CDR3 consists of 13 residues.

The rearrangement uses TRBV4-1 and TRBJ2-3; 11 bases are a match to TRBD1. Germline trimming cut 1 base from V and 8 bases from J; bases unmatched to any gene: 8. CDR3 length: 16 amino acids. The germline CDR1 and CDR2 sequences are MGHRA and YSYEKL. DNA for the CDR3: TGCGCCAGCAGCCAAGGTCCGGGACAGGGGGTGGTTACGCAGTATTTT. Its translation: CASSQGPGQGVVTQYF.

The chain is built from TRBV28 and TRBJ1-2; weak D call: TRBD1 (6 bases). This CDR3 spans 12 amino acids. CDR1 MDHEN and CDR2 SYDVKM come from the germline V gene. V was shortened by 8 bases and J by 3 bases, with 10 bases between the two germline ends. The CDR3 DNA follows: TGTGCCAGCCGCGCAGGGGACTATGGCTACACCTTC. The encoded protein is CASRAGDYGYTF.

The chain has TRBV27 and TRBJ1-5; tentative D call: TRBD1 (5 bases). Per germline, CDR1 MNHEY and CDR2 SMNVEV (reference sequence). The CDR3 has 18 residues. Trimming removed 5 bases from V and 1 base from J, with 21 bases in between. The CDR3 nucleotides read TGTGCCAGCAGTCCCAGCGAGTTGGGGGGACGAAGCAATCAGCCCCAGCATTTT. Amino acid sequence: CASSPSELGGRSNQPQHF.

The table lists this clone with a count of one. This chain connects TRBV10-3 to TRBJ1-6, with 8 bases aligning to TRBD1. CDR1 is ENHRY, CDR2 SYGVKD, per germline. Losses at the gene ends were 5 bases for V and 7 bases for J; bases not matched to a gene: 4. The CDR3 has 14 residues. CDR3 nucleotide sequence: TGTGCCATCAGTCGAGGGACAGGAAATTCACCCCTCCACTTT. Its protein product is CAISRGTGNSPLHF.